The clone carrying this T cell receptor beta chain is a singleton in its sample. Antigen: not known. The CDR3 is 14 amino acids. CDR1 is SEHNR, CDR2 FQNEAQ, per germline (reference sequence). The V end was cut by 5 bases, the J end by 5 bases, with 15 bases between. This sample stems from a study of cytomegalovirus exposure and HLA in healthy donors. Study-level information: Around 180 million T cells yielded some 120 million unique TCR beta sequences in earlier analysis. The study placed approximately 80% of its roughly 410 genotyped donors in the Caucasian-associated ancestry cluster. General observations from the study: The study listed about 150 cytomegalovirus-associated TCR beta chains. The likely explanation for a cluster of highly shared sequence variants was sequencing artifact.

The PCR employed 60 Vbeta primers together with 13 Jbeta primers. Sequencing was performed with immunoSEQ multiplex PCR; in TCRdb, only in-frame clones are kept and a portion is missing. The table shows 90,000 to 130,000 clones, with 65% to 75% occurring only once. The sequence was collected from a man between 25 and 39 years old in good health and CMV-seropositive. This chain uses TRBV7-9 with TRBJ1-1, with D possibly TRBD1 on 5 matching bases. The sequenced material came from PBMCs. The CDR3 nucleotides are TGTGCCAGCAGCCCCGCTCCCAAGGGGACTGAAGCTTTCTTT. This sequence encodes CASSPAPKGTEAFF.